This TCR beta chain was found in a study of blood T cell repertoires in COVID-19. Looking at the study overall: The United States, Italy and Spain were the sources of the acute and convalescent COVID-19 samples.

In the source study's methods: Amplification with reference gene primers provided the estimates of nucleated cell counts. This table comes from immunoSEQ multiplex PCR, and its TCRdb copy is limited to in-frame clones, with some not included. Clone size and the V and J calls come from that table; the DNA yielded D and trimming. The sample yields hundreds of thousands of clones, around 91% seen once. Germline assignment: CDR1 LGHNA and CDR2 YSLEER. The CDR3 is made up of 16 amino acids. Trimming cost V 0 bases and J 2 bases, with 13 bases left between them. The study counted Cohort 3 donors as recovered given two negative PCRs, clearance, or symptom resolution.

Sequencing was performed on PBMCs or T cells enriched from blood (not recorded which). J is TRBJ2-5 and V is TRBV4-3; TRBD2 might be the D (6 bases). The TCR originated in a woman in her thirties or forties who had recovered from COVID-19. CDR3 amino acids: CASSQESGPSQETQYF. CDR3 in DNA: TGCGCCAGCAGCCAAGAGAGCGGGCCCTCTCAAGAGACCCAGTACTTC.